This T cell receptor beta chain was profiled in a study of blood T cell repertoires in COVID-19 (dated by TCRdb to about 2020). At the level of the whole study: Samples covering the acute and convalescent phases of COVID-19 were provided by collaborators in the United States, Italy and Spain. The prospective study material was composed of cDNA or gDNA derived from T cells, B-cell-depleted T cells, or PBMCs. The dataset comprised deeply sampled blood TCRbeta repertoires from subjects exposed to, actively infected with, or recovered from COVID-19. A freely available public database, intended as a resource for researchers studying the immune response to SARS-CoV-2, is where the repertoires were released. The samples were drawn from two sources: the first 160 participants of the ongoing ImmuneRACE study, and fewer than 1,500 subjects contributed by 6 global collaborators. Nearly every sample came with metadata listing a de-identified subject ID, COVID-19 status, age in years and sex. Where HLA class I and class II types were available, the types were taken from metadata supplied by the sample provider, not from assay-based typing.

General conclusions and limits of the study: How much clinical and demographic metadata was included differed by source and by participant, and the metadata was provided uncurated.

TCRbeta CDR3 regions were amplified from genomic DNA using the immunoSEQ Assay, a bias-controlled multiplex PCR. On the authors' methods: The number of nucleated cells in each sample was estimated from the amplification of reference gene primers within the assay. Sequence reads were collapsed and filtered to measure the absolute abundance of every unique TCRbeta CDR3 rearrangement. For each sample, productive Simpson clonality was calculated as the square root of Simpson's diversity index across productive rearrangements. TCRdb took over this immuneACCESS table, retaining in-frame rearrangements with V and J assigned. Such tables are incomplete; in checked studies, under half of the missing clones stem from an unresolved V gene, and the remainder is unexplained. The V and J calls and the clone size are those of that table, but D and trimming were determined from the DNA. The table for this sample lists under 200,000 clones; about 82% of them were counted only once. The top ten clones comprise around 6% of the sample.

Participants in the prospective study were aged roughly 18 to 100 years, lived in 24 United States geographic areas, and enrolled through a virtual design. Cohort assignment in the prospective study relied on participant-reported clinical history from a screening survey and a study questionnaire. Each participant in the prospective study had whole blood, serum and a nasopharyngeal or oropharyngeal swab collected by mobile phlebotomists. Prospective study participants could optionally give additional blood draws and questionnaires over a roughly 2-month period. Blood samples from the prospective study were shipped frozen or at room temperature prior to DNA extraction. As for this clone: What this receptor recognizes is not known. No base quality values were provided; no much bigger clone lies one nucleotide off.

The cysteine opens and the phenylalanine closes a CDR3 of 13 amino acids. Only the CDR3 region is kept as DNA, spanning 39 bases read in frame from base 1. V is cut back by 4 bases and J by 1 base, with 1 base in the junction unmatched. Here the chain combines TRBV12-3 or TRBV12-4 and TRBJ2-7, with 7 middle bases fitting TRBD1. This clonotype was obtained from a middle-aged man with acute COVID-19. The specimen was PBMCs or T cells enriched from blood (not recorded which). The CDR3 is CASSWDRSYEQYF. The nucleotide sequence is TGTGCCAGCAGTTGGGACAGATCCTACGAGCAGTACTTC.